Each of the 27 T cell receptor beta chains below was sequenced from the same sample in a study of T-cell memory formation after mild COVID-19. TCRdb re-called the 5' RACE reads through MiXCR, storing one row per CDR3 protein. The table lists some 320,000 distinct CDR3 sequences, about a sixth of them singletons. Input material: PBMCs or a T cell subset sorted from them (not recorded which). These receptors came from a man between 18 and 35 years old who had mild COVID-19 (a few samples of this study predate the infection). Cell type and time point are not known.

This chain uses TRBV27 with TRBJ1-6; TRBD1 matches at 7 bases. This CDR3 is built from 15 residues. Per germline, CDR1 MNHEY and CDR2 SMNVEV (reference sequence). Unmatched junction bases numbered 11, after V lost 6 bases and J lost 9 bases. Written as DNA, the CDR3 is TGTGCCAGCAGCGCCTCGAGGGGGCTCAGTTCACCCCTCCACTTT. Translated: CASSASRGLSSPLHF.

The rearrangement joins TRBV2 to TRBJ2-1, with D maybe TRBD2 (5 bases). Trimming left V 4 bases short and J 0 bases short, with 10 bases between. The germline CDR1 and CDR2 sequences are SNHLY and FYNNEI. CDR3 length: 15 residues. The CDR3, as DNA: TGTGCCAGCAGTGCCAAGCGGAGCTCCTACAATGAGCAGTTCTTC. This codes for CASSAKRSSYNEQFF.

The chain uses TRBV18 and TRBJ2-1; D uncertain. There are 13 residues in the CDR3. The germline V gene encodes CDR1 KGHSH and CDR2 LQKENI. V lost 6 bases and J 9 bases, leaving 15 bases between the germline ends. The DNA for the CDR3 is TGTGCCAGCTCCCCCAGTGGCGAGCTTGAGCAGTTCTTC. It encodes CASSPSGELEQFF.

This clonotype was observed a few times. This rearrangement joins TRBV7-3 to TRBJ2-2, with TRBD2 matching 8 bases. V gave up 7 bases and J gave up 4 bases; unmatched junction bases: 11. The CDR3 covers 16 residues. Looked up from germline, CDR1 is SGHTA and CDR2 is FQGTGA. CDR3 sequence: CASTPSASGPTGELFF. The CDR3 nucleotides are TGTGCCAGCACCCCGTCGGCTAGCGGGCCCACCGGGGAGCTGTTTTTT. Together with reference TRBV7-3 and TRBJ2-2, the CDR3 gives the full variable domain: GAGVSQTPSNKVTEKGKYVELRCDPISGHTALYWYRQSLGQGPEFLIYFQGTGAADDSGLPNDRFFAVRPEGSVSTLKIQRTERGDSAVYLCASTPSASGPTGELFFGEGSRLTVL.

This clonotype was observed a handful of times. This chain joins TRBV6-5 and TRBJ2-5; TRBD2 agrees at 8 bases. The CDR3 spans 16 residues. After removal of 0 bases from V and 0 bases from J, the junction contained 3 bases not matched to a gene. Germline CDR1 MNHEY, CDR2 SVGAGI. In nucleotides, the CDR3 is TGTGCCAGCAGTTACTCCGTAGCGGGGTACCAAGAGACCCAGTACTTC. Encoded protein: CASSYSVAGYQETQYF.

The CDR3 DNA follows: TGTGCCAGCAAAGCACACAGAGCGGGGGGTTGGGCAGATACGCAGTATTTT. This translates into CASKAHRAGGWADTQYF. The chain is built from TRBV6-2 or TRBV6-3 and TRBJ2-3; 9 positions agree with TRBD2. Germline-derived CDR1 and CDR2 are MNHEY and SVGEGT. The J segment lost 4 bases and the V segment lost 7 bases, leaving 15 bases of the junction unmatched. This CDR3 is 17 amino acids long.

This clonotype occurred many times. The chain recombines TRBV5-1 with TRBJ2-7, with D perhaps being TRBD1 or TRBD2 (5 bases each). The CDR3 contains 14 residues. Trimming took off 1 base at V and 3 bases at J, with 11 bases between the two ends. Germline CDR1 reads SGHRS; CDR2 reads YFSETQ. DNA of the CDR3: TGCGCCAGCAGCTTGTACGGGACGGACTACGAGCAGTACGTC. This codes for CASSLYGTDYEQYV.

This chain joins TRBV10-3 and TRBJ2-2; 10 bases are a match to TRBD1. The V gene end was trimmed by 6 bases and the J gene end by 4 bases; junction bases not matched to a gene: 5. This CDR3 spans 15 amino acids. Germline assignment: CDR1 ENHRY and CDR2 SYGVKD. CDR3 nucleotides: TGTGCCATCAGGGTGACAGGGGGCATCACCGGGGAGCTGTTTTTT. The encoded protein is CAIRVTGGITGELFF.

This clonotype was counted ten times or more. This rearrangement joins TRBV7-8 to TRBJ2-3, with unresolved D. The V gene's germline CDR1 is SGHVS and CDR2 FQNEAQ. The ends were cut back, 5 bases at V and 1 base at J, with 7 bases in the middle. This CDR3 has 13 amino acids. CDR3 amino acids: CASSMSRTDTQYF. The CDR3 nucleotides read TGTGCCAGCAGCATGAGTCGCACAGATACGCAGTATTTT.

This chain joins TRBV2 and TRBJ2-3, with 8 bases lining up with TRBD2. Germline V gene sequence: CDR1 SNHLY, CDR2 FYNNEI. The CDR3 contains 15 residues. The V and J ends lost 5 bases and 0 bases, in that order; junction bases with no gene match: 4. In nucleotides, the CDR3 is TGTGCCAGCAGTATAGCGGGGAGCAGCACAGATACGCAGTATTTT. It codes for CASSIAGSSTDTQYF.

A word on this clonotype: At one boundary the junction diverges from the germline segment, which might be a read error. CDR3 amino acids: CASSLPGGYGYTF. The DNA of the CDR3 is TGTGCAAGCAGCCTCCCGGGGGGGTATGGCTACACCTTC. This chain uses TRBV6-6 with TRBJ1-2; D is perhaps TRBD1 (5 bases). The germline V gene has CDR1 MNHNY and CDR2 SVGAGI (reference sequence). The CDR3 sequence is 13 residues long.

A remark on this clonotype: An end of the junction differs from the germline gene, which may be a read error. The V and J genes are TRBV12-3 or TRBV12-4 and TRBJ1-2; D is perhaps TRBD1 (6 bases). This CDR3 has 13 residues. CDR3 coding DNA: TGTGCCAGCGGTTTAGGGGGTGGCTATGGCTACACCTTC. This codes for CASGLGGGYGYTF.

This chain links TRBV20-1 with TRBJ2-3; 9 nucleotides align to TRBD2. This CDR3 has 14 amino acids. The germline V gene encodes CDR1 DFQATT and CDR2 SNEGSKA (reference sequence). Losses at the gene ends were 4 bases for V and 3 bases for J; bases not matched to a gene: 5. CDR3 region: CSATPTSGTDTQYF. For the CDR3, the DNA is TGCAGTGCTACCCCGACTAGCGGTACAGATACGCAGTATTTT.

This rearrangement joins TRBV4-3 to TRBJ1-4, with unresolved D. Trimming removed 1 base from V and 5 bases from J, with 11 bases in between. Germline V gene sequence: CDR1 LGHNA, CDR2 YSLEER. The CDR3 spans 15 residues. The DNA for the CDR3 is TGCGCCAGCAGCCAAGGAAGGGTTTCAAATGAAAAACTGTTTTTT. Translation gives CASSQGRVSNEKLFF.

The chain recombines TRBV18 with TRBJ2-3; 7 bases are a match to TRBD2. Trimming cost V 0 bases and J 3 bases; bases outside gene matches: 3. CDR3 length: 15 amino acids. The germline V gene encodes CDR1 KGHSH and CDR2 LQKENI. The CDR3 region is CASSPPHGRTDTQYF. The CDR3 DNA reads TGTGCCAGCTCACCACCGCACGGGAGGACAGATACGCAGTATTTT.

The chain has TRBV18 and TRBJ2-4, with TRBD1 identical over 10 bases. The CDR3 length is 16 residues. With 4 bases clipped from V and 6 bases from J, the junction kept 9 bases outside the gene matches. Germline loops: CDR1 KGHSH, CDR2 LQKENI. This CDR3 reads CASSRLPTGGLNIQYF. CDR3 sequence (DNA): TGTGCCAGCTCACGACTCCCGACAGGGGGCTTAAACATTCAGTACTTC.

The chain carries TRBV2 and TRBJ2-1; 11 bases are a match to TRBD2. V was clipped by 6 bases and J by 3 bases; unmatched bases: 4. The germline V gene encodes CDR1 SNHLY and CDR2 FYNNEI. The CDR3 spans 15 residues. CDR3 sequence (DNA): TGTGCCAGCAGAGCCACTAGCGGGGGCTACAATGAGCAGTTCTTC. Protein product: CASRATSGGYNEQFF.

For the CDR3, the DNA is TGTGCCAGCAGCTTAGTCAGCAGGGGTGGAATGGCCAAAAACATTCAGTACTTC. As protein: CASSLVSRGGMAKNIQYF. The J gene is TRBJ2-4, the V gene TRBV7-2; possibly TRBD1 for D (6 bases). CDR1 and CDR2 (germline): SGHTA, FQGNSA. Deletions cut 1 base from V and 1 base from J, with 17 bases between. The CDR3 is 18 residues long.

This clonotype was observed a handful of times. In nucleotides, the CDR3 is TGTGCCAGCTCACGCTCCTTGAATCCGGGACAGGGATACGAGCAGTACTTC. It is translated as CASSRSLNPGQGYEQYF. V gene TRBV18 combines with J gene TRBJ2-7, with 9 positions matching TRBD1. V shed 4 bases, J shed 4 bases, and the junction held 14 bases outside the gene matches. This CDR3 spans 17 amino acids. Germline V gene sequence: CDR1 KGHSH, CDR2 LQKENI.

This clonotype was picked up a small number of times. This chain joins TRBV6-5 and TRBJ1-2; D is perhaps TRBD1 (6 bases). Trimming took off 6 bases at V and 4 bases at J, with 15 bases between the two ends. The CDR3 spans 14 residues. Germline V gives CDR1 MNHEY, CDR2 SVGAGI. CDR3 sequence: CASRTGILSYGYTF. The CDR3 coding sequence is TGTGCCAGCAGAACAGGGATTTTGAGCTATGGCTACACCTTC.

The CDR3 reads CASSGGQGGDTGELFF. In DNA form, the CDR3 reads TGTGCCAGCAGTGGCGGGCAGGGAGGTGACACCGGGGAGCTGTTTTTT. V gene TRBV2 combines with J gene TRBJ2-2; a weak D match, TRBD2 (6 bases). Germline loops: CDR1 SNHLY, CDR2 FYNNEI. V was cut by 4 bases and J by 3 bases, with 15 bases left in between. This CDR3 has 16 amino acids.

This clonotype occurred many times. The chain carries TRBV5-1 and TRBJ1-1; the D gene is possibly TRBD1 (6 bases). The length of the CDR3 is 14 residues. V dropped 4 bases and J dropped 3 bases, with 13 bases sitting between them. Germline V gene lookup returns CDR1 SGHRS and CDR2 YFSETQ. The CDR3 bases are TGCGCCAGCAGCCGGGGTGGGGGCGACACTGAAGCTTTCTTT. This sequence encodes CASSRGGGDTEAFF.

The CDR3 DNA reads TGCAGTGCTAAAGGTCAGGTTAACACTGAAGCTTTCTTT. As protein: CSAKGQVNTEAFF. The chain joins TRBV20-1 to TRBJ1-1; D remains unclear. This CDR3 spans 13 amino acids. Germline V gene lookup returns CDR1 DFQATT and CDR2 SNEGSKA (reference sequence). Trimming removed 4 bases from V and 2 bases from J, with 11 bases in between.

This chain links TRBV29-1 with TRBJ2-7; D gene uncertain. The V gene lost 0 bases and the J gene lost 3 bases, with 6 bases spanning the gap. The CDR3 spans 12 residues. Germline-derived CDR1 and CDR2 are SQVTM and ANQGSEA. The CDR3 DNA sequence: TGCAGCGTTGAAGATTTCCTCTACGAGCAGTACTTC. Its translation is CSVEDFLYEQYF.

The genes are TRBV9 and TRBJ2-3; the match to TRBD1 covers 8 bases. Germline CDR1 and CDR2: SGDLS and YYNGEE. V lost 9 bases, J lost 5 bases, and 8 bases stayed unmatched. The CDR3 has 13 amino acids. CDR3 nucleotide sequence: TGTGCCACAGGGGGCCCTAACGGAGATACGCAGTATTTT. This encodes CATGGPNGDTQYF.

This clonotype showed up many times. The chain uses TRBV7-9 and TRBJ2-3, with 7 bases identical to TRBD1. Germline-derived CDR1 and CDR2 are SEHNR and FQNEAQ (reference sequence). V was pared by 4 bases and J by 2 bases, with 6 bases of the junction left unmatched. The CDR3 is made up of 15 amino acids. CDR3 protein: CASSSKGQYTDTQYF. Here the CDR3 DNA reads TGTGCCAGCAGCTCAAAGGGACAGTACACAGATACGCAGTATTTT.

The genes are TRBV7-9 and TRBJ2-7, with 13 positions matching TRBD2. CDR1 and CDR2 (germline): SEHNR, FQNEAQ (reference sequence). Trimming at V came to 5 bases and at J to 0 bases, leaving 7 bases not matched to a gene. This CDR3 spans 17 amino acids. The CDR3 protein is CASSLTSGGFLSYEQYF. CDR3 sequence (DNA): TGTGCCAGCAGCCTGACTAGCGGGGGGTTCCTCTCCTACGAGCAGTACTTC.